The 16 T cell receptor beta chains below were found in one sample sequenced in a study of radiotherapy plus CTLA-4 blockade in lung cancer (dated by TCRdb to 2017 to 2018). Libraries were constructed by the immunoSEQ multiplex PCR assay. In TCRdb, the immuneACCESS table is reduced to in-frame sequences with V and J assigned. These tables do not hold every clone; where another copy was compared, an unresolved V gene accounts for under half, and the others remain unexplained. Present in this sample are tens of thousands of clones, about 77% of which were seen just once. About 2.2% of the sample lies in the top ten. Here the sequenced sample was peripheral blood, taken from a patient treated with radiotherapy plus ipilimumab. Every receptor here comes from a human donor with non-small cell lung cancer whose response to radiotherapy plus ipilimumab could not be evaluated.

In its sample, this clone was seen a few times. This chain connects TRBV5-1 to TRBJ2-3, with D perhaps TRBD1 (6 bases). V gave up 3 bases and J gave up 2 bases, with 16 bases separating them. The CDR3 contains 16 residues. CDR1 and CDR2 (germline): SGHRS, YFSETQ. In DNA form, the CDR3 reads TGCGCCAGCAGCTCCTCACCACAGGGCGTCACAGATACGCAGTATTTT. It is translated as CASSSSPQGVTDTQYF.

This clone was seen only once. This sequence joins TRBV5-1 and TRBJ2-5; possible D gene TRBD2, 5 bases. This CDR3 has 16 amino acids. Germline-derived CDR1 and CDR2 are SGHRS and YFSETQ. With 0 bases removed from V and 2 bases from J, the gap between germline ends came to 14 bases. The CDR3 coding sequence is TGCGCCAGCAGCTTGGTCGGGGTAGTCGGTCAAGAGACCCAGTACTTC. Encoded protein: CASSLVGVVGQETQYF.

This clone was detected once. V and J are TRBV5-8 and TRBJ2-1; 12 nucleotides agree with TRBD2. The CDR3 is 15 amino acids. Germline CDR1 SGHTS, CDR2 YDEGEE. Unmatched junction bases numbered 8, after V lost 5 bases and J lost 8 bases. The CDR3 here is CASSFRLAGAHEQFF. Here the CDR3 DNA reads TGTGCCAGCAGTTTTCGACTAGCGGGAGCACATGAGCAGTTCTTC.

V usage is TRBV6-4 and J usage is TRBJ2-3, with 9 bases lining up with TRBD2. Trimming cost V 5 bases and J 10 bases; bases outside gene matches: 10. Germline CDR1 is MRHNA and CDR2 is SNTAGT. This CDR3 comprises 14 residues. The CDR3 DNA is TGTGCCAGCAGTCTAAGCGGGGGGCAAGGGGCGCAGTATTTT. Its protein product is CASSLSGGQGAQYF.

The chain has TRBV4-2 and TRBJ1-5; tentative D call: TRBD1 (5 bases). This CDR3 contains 20 residues. V was clipped by 0 bases and J by 3 bases, with 24 bases between them. CDR1 and CDR2 from the germline V gene are LGHNA and YNFKEQ. The CDR3 bases are TGTGCCAGCAGCCAAGATCAAATCTTGGGGCAGTCTGTTACCAATCAGCCCCAGCATTTT. Protein sequence: CASSQDQILGQSVTNQPQHF.

CDR3 amino acids: CASSTVSNQETQYF. The DNA of the CDR3 is TGCGCCAGCAGCACGGTTTCCAATCAAGAGACCCAGTACTTC. The rearrangement links TRBV5-1 to TRBJ2-5; D gene unclear. This CDR3 contains 14 residues. Germline V lookup: CDR1 SGHRS, CDR2 YFSETQ. Trimming took 4 bases from V and 2 from J, leaving 12 bases between them.

The genes are TRBV19 and TRBJ1-5, with D uncertain. CDR1 is LNHDA, CDR2 SQIVND, per germline (reference sequence). The CDR3 length is 16 residues. Trimming left V 7 bases short and J 1 base short, with 17 bases between. The CDR3 loop is CASTIRSSGSNQPQHF. The CDR3 nucleotides read TGTGCCAGTACGATCAGGTCGAGTGGGAGCAATCAGCCCCAGCATTTT.

V usage is TRBV5-1 and J usage is TRBJ1-1, with D unresolved. Germline values: CDR1 SGHRS, CDR2 YFSETQ. This CDR3 region has 14 residues. V lost 0 bases to trimming and J lost 9 bases, with 15 bases between them. This CDR3 is CASSLDTARGQAFF. The DNA for the CDR3 is TGCGCCAGCAGCTTGGACACGGCGCGGGGTCAAGCTTTCTTT.

The chain links TRBV5-1 to TRBJ2-3; 8 nucleotides agree with TRBD2. The CDR3 runs 14 residues. Germline CDR1 is SGHRS and CDR2 is YFSETQ. The V gene end was trimmed by 8 bases and the J gene end by 1 base; junction bases not matched to a gene: 6. In nucleotides, the CDR3 is TGCGCCAGTACGCGGGAGGTCGGCACAGATACGCAGTATTTT. Translation: CASTREVGTDTQYF.

This chain links TRBV9 with TRBJ2-2, with 9 bases aligning to TRBD2. The CDR3 loop spans 17 amino acids. V gave up 0 bases and J gave up 4 bases; unmatched junction bases: 7. Per germline, CDR1 SGDLS and CDR2 YYNGEE. CDR3 in DNA: TGTGCCAGCAGCGTAGACCTAGCGGGGCCAGGCACCGGGGAGCTGTTTTTT. This codes for CASSVDLAGPGTGELFF. Together with reference TRBV9 and TRBJ2-2, the CDR3 gives the full variable domain: DSGVTQTPKHLITATGQRVTLRCSPRSGDLSVYWYQQSLDQGLQFLIQYYNGEERAKGNILERFSAQQFPDLHSELNLSSLELGDSALYFCASSVDLAGPGTGELFFGEGSRLTVL.

The chain has TRBV11-2 and TRBJ2-1, with D tentatively TRBD1 (6 bases). V lost 10 bases, J lost 9 bases, and 22 bases lay in between. The CDR3 is made up of 14 amino acids. Germline CDR1 SGHAT, CDR2 FQNNGV. For the CDR3, the DNA is TGTGCCACCTCCTATTCGGGACAAGCTGGTGAGCAGTTCTTC. Translating it yields CATSYSGQAGEQFF.

This clone was detected only once. DNA for the CDR3: TGTGCCAGCAGCTTATGGCTAGCGGGGACCTACAATGAGCAGTTCTTC. Translation: CASSLWLAGTYNEQFF. V usage is TRBV7-9 and J usage is TRBJ2-1; 9 bases are a match to TRBD2. The CDR3 contains 16 residues. Germline CDR1 and CDR2: SEHNR and FQNEAQ (reference sequence). Trimming took 2 bases from V and 2 from J; bases not matched to a gene: 4.

V usage is TRBV4-3 and J usage is TRBJ1-5, with TRBD1 as a possible D gene (5 bases). This CDR3 contains 16 residues. The germline V gene has CDR1 LGHNA and CDR2 YSLEER. V lost 0 bases and J lost 4, with 13 bases in between. The CDR3 DNA reads TGCGCCAGCAGCCAAGAGCCCTCAGGGAAGAATCAGCCCCAGCATTTT. Its translation is CASSQEPSGKNQPQHF.

This chain connects TRBV9 to TRBJ2-3; 7 bases line up with TRBD2. Trimming removed 0 bases from V and 5 bases from J; junction bases left unmatched: 9. Germline assignment: CDR1 SGDLS and CDR2 YYNGEE. The CDR3 is 16 amino acids. CDR3 in amino acids: CASSVEPAGSVDTQYF. The DNA of the CDR3 is TGTGCCAGCAGCGTAGAGCCAGCGGGGTCAGTAGATACGCAGTATTTT.

This chain joins TRBV5-1 and TRBJ2-2; D gene unclear. The V end was cut by 0 bases, the J end by 1 base, with 10 bases between. Germline CDR1 is SGHRS and CDR2 is YFSETQ. The CDR3 covers 16 residues. CDR3 nucleotide sequence: TGCGCCAGCAGCTTGGTAGGTGCGGTGAACACCGGGGAGCTGTTTTTT. Protein sequence: CASSLVGAVNTGELFF.

The chain uses TRBV7-2 and TRBJ1-2; D gene ambiguous. The CDR3 runs to 15 residues. V lost 5 bases to trimming and J lost 5 bases, with 18 bases between them. Per germline, CDR1 SGHTA and CDR2 FQGNSA. DNA of the CDR3: TGTGCCAGCAGCACTGGTGAGGGCAGAGAGTATGGCTACACCTTC. Protein: CASSTGEGREYGYTF.